Listed below are T cell receptor beta chains from one sample, sequenced in a study of OX40 agonist ivuxolimab in advanced cancers. Profiled with immunoSEQ multiplex PCR; TCRdb holds only in-frame clones, not every one. The table records some 70,000 clones, approximately 89% of them present only once. The sequencing here drew on CD4+ or CD8+ T cells sorted from blood, taken in a trial of the OX40 agonist ivuxolimab. These receptors all come from an adult with an advanced solid tumor such as melanoma, head and neck, liver or kidney cancer. CDR3s include the opening cysteine and the closing phenylalanine or tryptophan. The D gene is left open where the match is weak.

D gene,V gene,CDR3 protein
.,TRBV7-9,CASSFLRGSHEQYF
TRBD1,TRBV5-1,CASSPLGQVSGNTIYF
.,TRBV7-9,CASSYSRFYPDTQYF
.,TRBV6-5,CASSPQQDTDTQYF
TRBD1,TRBV14,CASSPTRGQGAGELFF
.,TRBV19,CASSMEKGATNEKLFF
TRBD2,TRBV7-8,CASSAPAVSGGFLEQYF
.,TRBV15,CATSKAGFLGQETQYF
.,TRBV7-9,CASGYGQGGETQYF
.,TRBV9,CASSAASGANVLTF
.,TRBV28,CASISSGPEAFF
TRBD1,TRBV2,CASSTDRAVTEAFF
.,TRBV5-6,CASSPGADYEQYF
TRBD1,TRBV28,CASSFSTGGQETQYF
TRBD1,TRBV16,CASSRDRSYGYTF
TRBD2,TRBV2,CASRKLAGTQIQETQYF
.,TRBV11-3,CASSLERSRSTEAFF
.,TRBV6-6,CASSSRRSGGETQYF
TRBD1,TRBV19,CASSRTGGGGSNQPQHF
TRBD2,TRBV7-2,CASSSGLAGTDTQYF